This TCR beta chain appears in the sequencing data of a study of cytomegalovirus exposure and HLA in healthy donors (dated by TCRdb to about 2017). Regarding the research as a whole: An earlier analysis of 550 to 700 of the donors reported about 250 Gb of sequence data and some 120 million unique TCR beta sequences from roughly 200 million T cells. An early release that covered approximately 600 HLA-typed donors contained around 300 gigabases of sequencing data and 75 million to 100 million unique TCR sequences. Of the 300 to 500 genotyped donors, 81% were placed in the genetic ancestry cluster associated with self-reported Caucasian donors. The study was designed to test whether signatures of past pathogen exposure could be identified by cataloging public T cell receptors. The T cell repertoires of around 670 subjects were profiled by immunosequencing and related to cytomegalovirus serostatus. A separate validation cohort of 100 to 150 different subjects was used in addition to the roughly 700-subject first cohort. To predict cytomegalovirus infection status, the study combined high-throughput TCR immunosequencing, statistical association of individual TCRs with disease status, and machine learning. To study patterns of TCR occurrence, a later analysis re-analyzed previously published TCR beta repertoires from several hundred donors and added high-resolution HLA genotyping. The later analysis used no new phenotypic data to find candidate immune exposures, relying instead on TCR beta sequences and their occurrence across donors. In an earlier analysis of several hundred of the donors, high-throughput TCR beta sequencing was used to judge whether each TCR beta V gene segment behaved as functional or pseudogenic. Donor age, sex, ethnicity and CMV serostatus were collected together with the repertoire data. In a later genetic analysis, genome-wide SNP genotypes for about 55% of the roughly 700 donors were used, and that subset was treated as a discovery cohort. Every discovery cohort repertoire had been produced on one sequencing platform. HLA typing included class I and class II loci at four-digit resolution. The number of typed donors differed by locus: roughly 620-640 for A, B, C, DRB1 and DQB1; 500 to 550 for DQA1; around 580 for DPA1; and around 450 for DPB1. Because of strong linkage in the cohort, a handful of DR-DQ haplotypes were treated as single units for association and clustering. Among roughly 370 genotyped donors of the cohort, an average of about 240,000 unique TCR beta nucleotide sequences were sequenced per donor, roughly 20% of them non-productive. Overall study results and their limits: The classifier was reported to diagnose cytomegalovirus status with high specificity and sensitivity in both the original cohort and the validation cohort. The study listed 164 TCR beta chains as associated with cytomegalovirus. Because some donors lacked HLA typing at each locus, the association tests relied only on the typed subset. This cohort had only TCR beta chains sequenced, and the lack of alpha or paired-chain data limited which features could be detected. V-gene and J-gene trimming of TCR beta chains was associated with a missense DCLRE1C variant in a later genetic analysis, and the association was replicated in an independent cohort. Compared with the approximately 700-donor mean, donors in an Asian-associated ancestry cluster had fewer N-insertions in productive TCRs, according to a later genetic analysis. The only immune exposure information available for the cohort was CMV serostatus. The presence/absence analyses assumed that sequencing depth was roughly uniform across donors, and that assumption may not be true. The authors suggested that the approach could potentially be generalized to other disease states and immunological phenotypes. A further reported finding was that TCR beta sequences accurately predicted the HLA-A and HLA-B alleles for most subjects in the first cohort. Strong co-occurrence of HLA alleles, especially DR and DQ, made assigning TCR associations to individual alleles difficult. Some IMGT-functional V segments, including TRBV6-2 and TRBV6-3, could not be told apart with the 87-base-pair reads, so those segments were excluded. In a later analysis, TCR association rates were found to vary across HLA loci, with the most associated TCRs seen for DRB1 alleles and the fewest for HLA-C alleles. Linkage disequilibrium might explain the correlated functional status among segregating V segments, but an unknown experimental factor could not be excluded. In vitro tests confirmed that three of the cytomegalovirus-associated TCR beta chains recognize cytomegalovirus antigens. A group of highly shared sequence variants was considered likely to be a technical artifact of the sequencing pipeline. In a later analysis, most CMV-associated TCR beta chains were found to appear HLA-restricted, with HLA associations seemingly driven largely by CMV exposure. Several of the top co-occurrence clusters appeared to be linked to parvovirus B19, influenza, CMV and Epstein-Barr virus, according to a later analysis. At a false discovery rate of 0.05, a later analysis linked about 16,000 TCR beta sequences to specific HLA alleles. Across donors, most TCR sequences were observed very rarely, whereas some public TCRs were present in many individuals. In an earlier analysis of roughly 500 of the donors, most TCR beta V segments appeared in productive rearrangements about 90% or about 30% of the time, broadly matching IMGT annotations. Over 15 rarely observed V segments, including chromosome 9 orphons, were excluded from the earlier analysis of several hundred of the donors because counts were too low. In a later analysis, HLA-associated TCR beta chains were found to be more clonally expanded and to have lower generation probabilities than equally common non-associated chains.

Libraries were constructed by the immunoSEQ multiplex PCR assay. For the multiplex PCR, a mixture combining 60 forward primers for TCR Vbeta segments and 13 reverse primers for TCR Jbeta segments was used. Amplification of the CDR3 region of rearranged TCR beta genes was performed with a multiplex PCR assay on genomic DNA. Amplified TCR beta libraries were sequenced as 87-base-pair reads on the Illumina HiSeq System. Processing in the source paper ran as follows. A later analysis counted tens of millions of unique TCR beta chains across the 650 to 800 repertoires, and 9.5 million to 11 million of these chains were shared by at least two donors. Raw reads were error-corrected and collapsed into unique sequences with a nearest-neighbor algorithm that merged closely related sequences to remove PCR and sequencing errors. V, D and J gene segments were assigned by aligning CDR3 sequences to IMGT reference sequences. For a sequence to be retained, a match of at least six nucleotides to both a V gene segment and a J gene segment was required. Rearrangements were classified as productive when the CDR3 lacked stop codons and remained in frame with V and J, and all other rearrangements were classified as non-productive. Following IMGT convention, CDR3 was defined as the stretch from the second conserved V-encoded cysteine to the conserved J-encoded phenylalanine. The earlier analysis of some 600 of the donors excluded sequences that lacked an unambiguous match to a single V gene segment. An earlier analysis of a few hundred of the donors classified V segments as functional when productive rearrangements were above 56.7% and as segregating when the standard deviation between donors was above 5%. To diagnose cytomegalovirus status from the catalog of TCR beta chain sequences, a statistical classification framework was built. In a later analysis, TCR nucleotide sequences were compared against IMGT/GENE-DB human TR gene sequences so that V and J genes could be assigned. In a later analysis, CDR3 sequences and most-parsimonious VDJ recombination scenarios were assigned using the TCRdist pipeline. A later analysis defined each TCR beta chain by its CDR3 amino acid sequence plus V-gene family, and excluded reads lacking a unique V-gene family. A later analysis removed 550 to 700 highly shared, low-generation-probability nucleotide sequences to deal with suspected cross-contamination and a sequencing artifact. In a later analysis, a clonal expansion index for each public chain was calculated from normalized within-repertoire ranks of inferred template counts. In a later analysis, generation probabilities were computed with a VDJ recombination model fitted to out-of-frame rearrangements, and the resulting probabilities were checked against IGoR. In a later analysis, hypergeometric tests were used to score TCR-TCR, TCR-HLA and TCR-CMV co-occurrence, with a repertoire-size bias correction applied to TCR pairs. To estimate false discovery rates, a later analysis permuted the HLA or CMV assignments 20 times. In a later analysis, co-occurring TCRs were grouped with DBSCAN, and TCRdist sequence similarity was added when clustering was performed within HLA-allele-positive subsets. Repertoires with fewer than 30,000 or more than 120,000 public chains were left out of co-occurrence clustering, as were about 5 repertoires with anomalous nucleotide sharing. In its TCRdb copy, this immuneACCESS table keeps in-frame sequences only and misses some clones. Where compared with another copy, unresolved V genes explain less than half of these, and the others have no known cause. The V and J calls and clone size are taken from that table; D and trimming were inferred from the DNA. A total of some 110,000 clones appear in this sample, about 69% of them only once. The ten largest make up 1.6% of the sample.

The cohort comprised hundreds of healthy bone marrow donors. Cohort members were all nominally healthy when sampled, although unrecorded immune exposures were likely present. The donor was CMV seronegative and was included in the group of a few hundred seronegative cohort members. A peripheral blood sample was collected from each donor, and TCR beta sequencing was performed on peripheral blood mononuclear cells. Genomic DNA extraction from the blood cell samples was performed with the Qiagen DNeasy Blood Extraction Kit. The CDR3 holds 14 amino acids from the cysteine to the phenylalanine. The read is trimmed to its CDR3 DNA, 42 bases read in frame from base 1. Trimmed from V: 5 bases; trimmed from J: 3 bases; junction bases lacking a gene match: 4. The germline V gene (reference sequence) yields MNHEY for CDR1 and SMNVEV for CDR2. A note on this clone: There is no known antigen for this receptor. Per-base qualities were not stored, and no clone one base away is much larger.

The V gene is TRBV27 and the J gene is TRBJ1-5, with 7 central nucleotides matching TRBD1. The sequencing sample was made of PBMCs. The source of this sequence is a woman between 18 and 30 years old in good health and CMV-seronegative. The CDR3 protein is CASSKGTANQPQHF. The sequence in DNA is TGTGCCAGCAGTAAGGGGACAGCCAATCAGCCCCAGCATTTT.